The rows below give T cell receptor beta chains drawn from one sample of a study of technical replicates of blood from a handful of donors. Assay: immunoSEQ multiplex PCR; the TCRdb copy retains only in-frame clones and omits some. The repertoire holds approximately 58,000 clones, 80% to 90% seen once, with over 4.5% in the top ten. Input material: PBMCs. Every receptor here comes from a human donor in good health. Some clones in this sample may be carry-over from other donors' samples. CDR3s include the opening cysteine and the closing phenylalanine or tryptophan. A D gene is named only where the DNA matches it firmly. For some rows the clone size is stated as once, few or many, or as a class when expanded; others skip it.

J gene: TRBJ2-3; V gene: TRBV11-2; clone size: -; D gene: -; CDR3 protein: CASSLARGMTDTQYF; CDR3 DNA: TGTGCCAGCTCGTTAGCCCGCGGAATGACAGATACGCAGTATTTT
J gene: TRBJ2-1; V gene: TRBV18; clone size: -; D gene: -; CDR3 protein: CASSPRQTYNEQFF; CDR3 DNA: TGTGCCAGCTCACCCCGACAGACCTACAATGAGCAGTTCTTC
J gene: TRBJ1-5; V gene: TRBV6-6; clone size: -; D gene: -; CDR3 protein: CASSLPGTNSNQPQHF; CDR3 DNA: TGTGCCAGCAGCCTCCCCGGGACAAATAGCAATCAGCCCCAGCATTTT
J gene: TRBJ2-6; V gene: TRBV2; clone size: once; D gene: -; CDR3 protein: CASSVGDWSPGANVLTF; CDR3 DNA: TGTGCCAGCAGTGTTGGGGACTGGTCCCCCGGGGCCAACGTCCTGACTTTC
J gene: TRBJ2-1; V gene: TRBV2; clone size: -; D gene: TRBD1; CDR3 protein: CASTSGVSGGLIF; CDR3 DNA: TGTGCCAGCACCTCTGGAGTGTCAGGGGGCTTGATCTTC
J gene: TRBJ2-2; V gene: TRBV30; clone size: -; D gene: TRBD2; CDR3 protein: CAWSVTGGYTGELFF; CDR3 DNA: TGTGCCTGGAGTGTGACGGGAGGGTACACCGGGGAGCTGTTTTTT
J gene: TRBJ2-7; V gene: TRBV30; clone size: -; D gene: -; CDR3 protein: CAWTGAYEQYF; CDR3 DNA: TGTGCCTGGACCGGGGCCTACGAGCAGTACTTC
J gene: TRBJ2-7; V gene: TRBV10-1; clone size: -; D gene: TRBD1; CDR3 protein: CASSPWDRGRWEQYF; CDR3 DNA: TGCGCCAGCAGTCCCTGGGACAGGGGGCGGTGGGAGCAGTACTTC
J gene: TRBJ1-6; V gene: TRBV7-9; clone size: -; D gene: TRBD1; CDR3 protein: CASSPGQGYMVRNSPLHF; CDR3 DNA: TGTGCCAGCAGCCCGGGACAGGGGTACATGGTCCGAAATTCACCCCTCCACTTT
J gene: TRBJ2-1; V gene: TRBV10-2; clone size: -; D gene: TRBD2; CDR3 protein: CASSASGSGEQFF; CDR3 DNA: TGCGCCAGCAGCGCTAGCGGGAGTGGTGAGCAGTTCTTC
J gene: TRBJ2-7; V gene: TRBV10-3; clone size: -; D gene: TRBD1; CDR3 protein: CAISARGREQYF; CDR3 DNA: TGTGCCATCAGTGCAAGGGGGCGCGAGCAGTACTTC
J gene: TRBJ2-1; V gene: TRBV13; clone size: -; D gene: TRBD2; CDR3 protein: CASSLRLLAGVEQFF; CDR3 DNA: TGTGCCAGCAGCTTAAGGCTGCTAGCGGGAGTTGAGCAGTTCTTC
J gene: TRBJ2-1; V gene: TRBV5-1; clone size: few; D gene: TRBD1; CDR3 protein: CASSSDRGGPNEQFF; CDR3 DNA: TGCGCCAGCAGCTCGGACAGGGGCGGACCCAATGAGCAGTTCTTC
J gene: TRBJ1-2; V gene: TRBV15; clone size: -; D gene: TRBD1; CDR3 protein: CATSQSRGLWYGYTF; CDR3 DNA: TGTGCCACCAGCCAGAGCAGGGGGCTTTGGTATGGCTACACCTTC
J gene: TRBJ1-1; V gene: TRBV7-3; clone size: -; D gene: -; CDR3 protein: CASSLLGVNTEAFF; CDR3 DNA: TGTGCCAGCAGCTTACTGGGCGTGAACACTGAAGCTTTCTTT
J gene: TRBJ1-1; V gene: TRBV25-1; clone size: -; D gene: -; CDR3 protein: CASSEGGYGTEAFF; CDR3 DNA: TGTGCCAGCAGTGAAGGGGGGTACGGGACTGAAGCTTTCTTT
J gene: TRBJ2-1; V gene: TRBV10-3; clone size: -; D gene: TRBD2; CDR3 protein: CATDPSGSSSYNEQFF; CDR3 DNA: TGTGCCACCGATCCTAGCGGGTCGAGCTCCTACAATGAGCAGTTCTTC
J gene: TRBJ1-3; V gene: TRBV7-3; clone size: -; D gene: -; CDR3 protein: CASSLTGGGNTIYF; CDR3 DNA: TGTGCCAGCAGCTTAACCGGAGGGGGAAACACCATATATTTT
J gene: TRBJ2-2; V gene: TRBV6-6; clone size: -; D gene: -; CDR3 protein: CASSLTIGELFF; CDR3 DNA: TGTGCCAGCAGTTTAACTATCGGGGAGCTGTTTTTT
J gene: TRBJ1-6; V gene: TRBV9; clone size: -; D gene: -; CDR3 protein: CASSVNRFNSPLHF; CDR3 DNA: TGTGCCAGCAGCGTAAACAGGTTTAATTCACCCCTCCACTTT
J gene: TRBJ2-7; V gene: TRBV6-1; clone size: -; D gene: -; CDR3 protein: CASIQRERGPGQYF; CDR3 DNA: TGTGCCAGCATCCAAAGGGAGCGAGGACCCGGGCAGTACTTC
J gene: TRBJ2-5; V gene: TRBV7-2; clone size: -; D gene: TRBD2; CDR3 protein: CASSPPGLAGPRAQYF; CDR3 DNA: TGTGCCAGCAGTCCCCCCGGACTAGCGGGACCAAGGGCCCAGTACTTC
J gene: TRBJ2-6; V gene: TRBV19; clone size: -; D gene: TRBD1; CDR3 protein: CASSIGRAQGALGANVLTF; CDR3 DNA: TGTGCCAGTAGTATAGGGCGGGCGCAGGGGGCGTTAGGGGCCAACGTCCTGACTTTC
J gene: TRBJ2-2; V gene: TRBV7-3; clone size: -; D gene: -; CDR3 protein: CASSKGGASENTGELFF; CDR3 DNA: TGTGCCAGCAGCAAAGGGGGGGCTAGCGAAAACACCGGGGAGCTGTTTTTT
J gene: TRBJ2-7; V gene: TRBV29-1; clone size: once; D gene: -; CDR3 protein: CSVVTSSYEQYF; CDR3 DNA: TGCAGCGTTGTCACCAGCTCCTACGAGCAGTACTTC
J gene: TRBJ1-6; V gene: TRBV4-2; clone size: -; D gene: TRBD1; CDR3 protein: CASSQGGQGYNSPLHF; CDR3 DNA: TGTGCCAGCAGCCAAGGAGGACAGGGCTATAATTCACCCCTCCACTTT
J gene: TRBJ1-1; V gene: TRBV18; clone size: -; D gene: -; CDR3 protein: CASSPLDTEAFF; CDR3 DNA: TGTGCCAGCTCACCATTAGACACTGAAGCTTTCTTT
J gene: TRBJ2-2; V gene: TRBV7-3; clone size: -; D gene: TRBD2; CDR3 protein: CASRTGTSGSGTGELFF; CDR3 DNA: TGTGCCAGCCGCACCGGGACTAGCGGGAGTGGGACCGGGGAGCTGTTTTTT
J gene: TRBJ2-7; V gene: TRBV5-1; clone size: -; D gene: -; CDR3 protein: CASSLLQGFTYEQYF; CDR3 DNA: TGCGCCAGCAGCCTCTTACAGGGTTTCACCTACGAGCAGTACTTC
J gene: TRBJ2-7; V gene: TRBV5-1; clone size: -; D gene: -; CDR3 protein: CASSLAGTPYEQYF; CDR3 DNA: TGCGCCAGCAGCCTGGCGGGGACACCATACGAGCAGTACTTC
J gene: TRBJ2-7; V gene: TRBV6-6; clone size: -; D gene: TRBD1; CDR3 protein: CASSYGGQGSYEQYF; CDR3 DNA: TGTGCCAGCAGTTACGGGGGACAGGGTTCCTACGAGCAGTACTTC
J gene: TRBJ1-2; V gene: TRBV7-8; clone size: -; D gene: -; CDR3 protein: CASSLAGRNEGYTF; CDR3 DNA: TGTGCCAGCAGCTTAGCGGGCAGAAACGAAGGCTACACCTTC
J gene: TRBJ1-6; V gene: TRBV9; clone size: -; D gene: -; CDR3 protein: CASSEGEGLRNSPLHF; CDR3 DNA: TGTGCCAGCAGCGAGGGGGAGGGCCTACGTAATTCACCCCTCCACTTT
J gene: TRBJ1-1; V gene: TRBV4-1; clone size: few; D gene: -; CDR3 protein: CASLPVHLVNTEAFF; CDR3 DNA: TGCGCCAGCCTTCCGGTCCACCTTGTGAACACTGAAGCTTTCTTT
J gene: TRBJ2-7; V gene: TRBV7-2; clone size: once; D gene: -; CDR3 protein: CASSKQGDEQYF; CDR3 DNA: TGTGCCAGCAGCAAACAGGGCGACGAGCAGTACTTC
J gene: TRBJ2-1; V gene: TRBV6-1; clone size: -; D gene: -; CDR3 protein: CASSGGRQGYNEQFF; CDR3 DNA: TGTGCCAGCAGTGGAGGGCGCCAGGGGTACAATGAGCAGTTCTTC
J gene: TRBJ2-7; V gene: TRBV9; clone size: -; D gene: -; CDR3 protein: CASSPSGESLREQYF; CDR3 DNA: TGTGCCAGCAGCCCCAGTGGGGAGAGTTTGAGGGAGCAGTACTTC
J gene: TRBJ1-3; V gene: TRBV5-1; clone size: -; D gene: -; CDR3 protein: CASSFQGTHSGNTIYF; CDR3 DNA: TGCGCCAGCAGCTTCCAGGGTACCCACTCTGGAAACACCATATATTTT
J gene: TRBJ2-7; V gene: TRBV7-3; clone size: -; D gene: TRBD1; CDR3 protein: CASSLDRDRAYEQYF; CDR3 DNA: TGTGCCAGCAGCTTAGATCGGGACAGAGCCTACGAGCAGTACTTC
J gene: TRBJ2-1; V gene: TRBV18; clone size: -; D gene: -; CDR3 protein: CASSPTSRQGGYNEQFF; CDR3 DNA: TGTGCCAGCTCACCCACAAGTCGACAGGGAGGCTACAATGAGCAGTTCTTC
J gene: TRBJ2-3; V gene: TRBV7-3; clone size: -; D gene: -; CDR3 protein: CASSLGGFTDTQYF; CDR3 DNA: TGTGCCAGCAGCTTAGGAGGGTTTACAGATACGCAGTATTTT
J gene: TRBJ1-1; V gene: TRBV6-5; clone size: -; D gene: -; CDR3 protein: CASIKGQNTEAFF; CDR3 DNA: TGTGCCAGTATCAAGGGGCAGAACACTGAAGCTTTCTTT